These 3 T cell receptor beta chains originate from one sample sequenced in a study of T-cell reconstitution after alpha-beta-depleted transplantation in children. Molecular barcoding with unique molecular identifiers was used for the TCRbeta library. TCRdb re-analysed the PCR reads in MiXCR, keeping a single row per CDR3 protein. The repertoire holds fewer than 700,000 distinct CDR3 sequences, with roughly 13% as singletons. The source was PBMCs, mostly from graft donor cells, collected 360 days after TCRalphabeta/CD19-depleted stem cell transplant. The receptors were gathered from a male patient younger than 18 who had a stem cell transplant for acute myeloid leukemia, so the T cells may come from the graft donor.

The chain uses TRBV28 and TRBJ2-7; 7 bases fit TRBD2. The CDR3 is 15 amino acids. The trim removed 4 bases at V and 6 bases at J, leaving 12 bases unmatched. Germline CDR1 is MDHEN and CDR2 is SYDVKM. The DNA of the CDR3 is TGTGCCAGCAGTTCCCCAGCGGGATCGCCGGGCGAGCAGTACTTC. Protein sequence: CASSSPAGSPGEQYF.

This clonotype has ten or more counts. The chain has TRBV29-1 and TRBJ2-1; no definite D call. V was clipped by 4 bases and J by 16 bases, with 11 bases between them. Germline V gene sequence: CDR1 SQVTM, CDR2 ANQGSEA. This CDR3 is built from 9 residues. The CDR3 DNA follows: TGCAGCGTTGGGCCCCCTCGCTTCTTC. This codes for CSVGPPRFF.

At least ten counts were recorded for this clonotype. The chain uses TRBV11-2 and TRBJ2-1; 10 nucleotides agree with TRBD2. With 5 bases clipped from V and 0 bases from J, the junction kept 1 base outside the gene matches. The CDR3 has 15 residues. Germline assignment: CDR1 SGHAT and CDR2 FQNNGV. The CDR3 DNA reads as TGTGCCAGCAGCCAGCGGGAGGGCTCCTACAATGAGCAGTTCTTC. Translation gives CASSQREGSYNEQFF.